This T cell receptor (beta chain) was found in a study of T cells in Graves' hyperthyroidism and ophthalmopathy. This sample holds PBMCs from roughly 10 ml fresh peripheral blood. V lost 6 bases, J lost 7 bases, and 12 bases lay in between. Germline-derived CDR1 and CDR2 are LNHDA and SQIVND (reference sequence). The CDR3 is 13 amino acids. There are a few counts of this clonotype. Its antigen is unidentified. Findings and caveats of the study: The model predicted ophthalmopathy a median roughly 6.5 months before onset.

Amplification of TCR beta CDR3 regions used RNA as the template. Using the HTBI primer set, a first-round RT-PCR was run on the TCR CDR3. One entry per CDR3 protein results from TCRdb running MiXCR on the multiplex PCR reads. In the table there are around 300,000 distinct CDR3 sequences, about 13% of which are singletons. What was sequenced was blood. The receptor was isolated from a woman between 35 and 50 years old with Graves' hyperthyroidism. The chain combines TRBV19 with TRBJ2-2, with D possibly TRBD1 on 5 matching bases. Here the CDR3 DNA reads TGTGCCAGTAGACCCCTCGACAGCGGGGAGCTGTTTTTT. Translating gives CASRPLDSGELFF.